The following is a T cell receptor beta chain sequence with its context. The germline V gene encodes CDR1 SGHNT and CDR2 YYREEE (reference sequence). The CDR3 loop spans 15 amino acids. Trimming at V came to 0 bases and at J to 3 bases, leaving 4 bases not matched to a gene. The sample originates from a study of shared clonotypes between healthy human individuals. The assay was carried out at the deep level. Some clones are missing from TCRdb's copy, which holds only in-frame ones; the method was immunoSEQ multiplex PCR. The sample contains roughly 450,000 clones, 79% of which appear only once. The chain combines TRBV5-4 with TRBJ2-3; 7 nucleotides line up with TRBD1. The material sequenced was PBMCs. This receptor was obtained from a woman aged 40 to 50 in good health. Some clones in this sample may be carry-over from other donors' samples. DNA for the CDR3: TGTGCCAGCAGCTTGGGCGGACAGGTAACAGATACGCAGTATTTT. As protein: CASSLGGQVTDTQYF. The complete variable domain, with remaining parts taken from reference TRBV5-4 and TRBJ2-3, reads ETGVTQSPTHLIKTRGQQVTLRCSSQSGHNTVSWYQQALGQGPQFIFQYYREEENGRGNFPPRFSGLQFPNYSSELNVNALELDDSALYLCASSLGGQVTDTQYFGPGTRLTVL.